This T cell receptor beta chain came from a study of human T cells and chemical hapten exposure. Study-wide context: Reading of the patch tests, which applied 0.01% DPC to the upper back, occurred at 6 days.

TCRdb ran MiXCR on the RACE reads and lists one entry per CDR3 protein. The sample lists some 110,000 distinct CDR3 sequences, 12% occurring once. The CDR3 is 14 amino acids. The trim removed 4 bases at V and 3 bases at J, leaving 1 base unmatched. Germline loops: CDR1 MNHEY, CDR2 SVGEGT. This clonotype was counted between two and nine times. Time point noted: pre-sensitization, week 0. Stated treatment: therapeutic diphenylcyclopropenone sensitization with weekly scalp DPC. Whole blood that had not been fractionated was the source of extracted total RNA. The rearrangement uses TRBV6-2 or TRBV6-3 and TRBJ1-5, with 9 bases identical to TRBD1. The source is a woman in her forties or fifties with alopecia areata. Some clones in this sample may be carry-over from other donors' samples. Specimen: whole blood, collected in connection with sensitization to the hapten diphenylcyclopropenone (DPC). CDR3 DNA: TGTGCCAGCAGTTGGACAGGGGTCAATCAGCCCCAGCATTTT. The encoded protein is CASSWTGVNQPQHF.